The 13 T cell receptor beta chains in this list originate from one sample, sequenced in a study of T-cell memory formation after mild COVID-19. TCRdb processed the 5' RACE reads anew with MiXCR; each CDR3 protein has one entry. This table has 150,000 to 200,000 distinct CDR3 sequences, approximately 15% appearing once. The specimen sequenced was PBMCs or a T cell subset sorted from them (not recorded which). The receptors here all came from an adult woman who had mild COVID-19 (a few samples of this study predate the infection). Cell type and time point are not known.

This chain links TRBV6-2 or TRBV6-3 with TRBJ2-2; D perhaps matches TRBD1 (6 bases). The CDR3 covers 15 residues. V lost 6 bases to trimming and J lost 3 bases, with 14 bases between them. Germline V gene lookup returns CDR1 MNHEY and CDR2 SVGEGT. The CDR3 DNA reads as TGTGCCAGCAGCCGTACAGGGCGGGACACCGGGGAGCTGTTTTTT. Translation gives CASSRTGRDTGELFF.

V usage is TRBV6-5 and J usage is TRBJ2-5; 7 nucleotides align to TRBD1. V shed 4 bases, J shed 1 base, and the junction held 12 bases outside the gene matches. The CDR3 has 17 residues. Per germline, CDR1 MNHEY and CDR2 SVGAGI. The DNA of the CDR3 is TGTGCCAGCAGTTTCGGGGCAACAGGGGATATCCAAGAGACCCAGTACTTC. As protein: CASSFGATGDIQETQYF.

The table lists this clonotype with a few counts. The chain combines TRBV10-3 with TRBJ2-7, with a tentative D call TRBD2 (7 bases). Germline loops: CDR1 ENHRY, CDR2 SYGVKD. V was cut by 0 bases and J by 3 bases, with 15 bases left in between. The CDR3 is made up of 16 amino acids. CDR3 sequence reads: CAISESRTRGFYEQYF. The CDR3 nucleotides are TGTGCCATCAGTGAGTCCAGGACTAGGGGGTTCTACGAGCAGTACTTC.

The gene calls are TRBV13 and TRBJ1-3; TRBD1 agrees at 10 bases. The ends lost 6 bases at V and 9 bases at J; junction bases unmatched: 11. Germline V CDR1 and CDR2: PRHDT, FYEKMQ (reference sequence). The CDR3 has 15 residues. Written as DNA, the CDR3 is TGTGCCAGCAGGGGGGACAGGGGCGAAGTGGGCACCATATATTTT. The encoded protein is CASRGDRGEVGTIYF. The whole variable domain, filled in from reference TRBV13 and TRBJ1-3, reads AAGVIQSPRHLIKEKRETATLKCYPIPRHDTVYWYQQGPGQDPQFLISFYEKMQSDKGSIPDRFSAQQFSDYHSELNMSSLELGDSALYFCASRGDRGEVGTIYFGEGSWLTVV.

The chain combines TRBV7-2 with TRBJ2-2, with TRBD2 as a possible D gene (6 bases). This CDR3 has 16 residues. The ends were cut back, 4 bases at V and 4 bases at J, with 16 bases in the middle. CDR1 and CDR2 (germline): SGHTA, FQGNSA. CDR3 in DNA: TGTGCCAGCAGCTACACCGGGACTTTCACCACCGGGGAGCTGTTTTTT. Its protein is CASSYTGTFTTGELFF. The complete variable domain, with remaining parts taken from reference TRBV7-2 and TRBJ2-2, reads GAGVSQSPSNKVTEKGKDVELRCDPISGHTALYWYRQSLGQGLEFLIYFQGNSAPDKSGLPSDRFSAERTGGSVSTLTIQRTQQEDSAVYLCASSYTGTFTTGELFFGEGSRLTVL.

This rearrangement joins TRBV5-1 to TRBJ1-1; D is possibly TRBD1 (5 bases). V lost 0 bases to trimming and J lost 9 bases, with 15 bases between them. This CDR3 spans 14 amino acids. Germline loops: CDR1 SGHRS, CDR2 YFSETQ. The DNA of the CDR3 is TGCGCCAGCAGCTTGGGGAATCAGGGAGAGAAAGCTTTCTTT. This codes for CASSLGNQGEKAFF.

This clonotype has a handful of counts. The genes are TRBV6-5 and TRBJ1-4; D might be TRBD1 (5 bases). CDR3 length: 15 amino acids. CDR1 is MNHEY, CDR2 SVGAGI, per germline. The germline V and J ends were trimmed by 2 bases and 7 bases, with 14 bases remaining between them. CDR3 loop: CASSYMQGKGEKLFF. CDR3 nucleotide sequence: TGTGCCAGCAGTTACATGCAGGGAAAGGGTGAAAAACTGTTTTTT.

This clonotype appeared a few times. This sequence joins TRBV9 and TRBJ1-6; 9 bases are a match to TRBD1. CDR1 is SGDLS, CDR2 YYNGEE, per germline. The CDR3 extends over 17 amino acids. V shed 3 bases, J shed 7 bases, and the junction held 11 bases outside the gene matches. The CDR3 DNA reads as TGTGCCAGCAGCGCCAGTCCCGGGACAGGGAGCAATTCACCCCTCCACTTT. Protein sequence: CASSASPGTGSNSPLHF.

This clonotype has just a few counts. The rearrangement links TRBV4-3 to TRBJ1-3, with D possibly TRBD1 on 5 matching bases. The CDR3 loop spans 15 amino acids. Deletions cut 4 bases from V and 0 bases from J, with 10 bases between. The germline V gene has CDR1 LGHNA and CDR2 YSLEER. The CDR3 here is CASSPWGTSGNTIYF. The CDR3 DNA is TGCGCCAGCAGCCCCTGGGGCACCTCTGGAAACACCATATATTTT.

The V gene is TRBV5-1, the J gene TRBJ1-1, with 7 bases aligning to TRBD1. V lost 0 bases and J lost 3; bases outside the gene matches: 2. CDR3 length: 14 residues. Germline CDR1 is SGHRS and CDR2 is YFSETQ. The CDR3 DNA follows: TGCGCCAGCAGCTTGGACAGGGGAGACACTGAAGCTTTCTTT. Its translation is CASSLDRGDTEAFF.

This sequence joins TRBV20-1 and TRBJ2-7; D is tentatively TRBD1 or TRBD2 (5 bases each). Germline V gives CDR1 DFQATT, CDR2 SNEGSKA (reference sequence). This CDR3 is 11 amino acids long. Trimming shortened V by 6 bases and J by 6 bases, and 12 bases separated the two germline ends. CDR3 loop: CSAKGTGEQYF. The CDR3 nucleotides read TGCAGTGCGAAAGGGACGGGCGAGCAGTACTTC.

The table lists this clonotype with a few counts. The chain links TRBV18 to TRBJ2-1, with D maybe TRBD2 (5 bases). Germline V gene sequence: CDR1 KGHSH, CDR2 LQKENI. V lost 8 bases to trimming and J lost 4 bases, with 9 bases between them. The CDR3 has 12 residues. The CDR3 DNA reads as TGTGCCAGCCGGGAATTTTACAATGAGCAGTTCTTC. Encoded protein: CASREFYNEQFF. The variable domain in full, with the rest retrieved from reference TRBV18 and TRBJ2-1, is NAGVMQNPRHLVRRRGQEARLRCSPMKGHSHVYWYRQLPEEGLKFMVYLQKENIIDESGMPKERFSAEFPKEGPSILRIQQVVRGDSAAYFCASREFYNEQFFGPGTRLTVL.

This clonotype was seen a few times. An end of the junction does not agree with germline; a read error may underlie this. In DNA, the CDR3 is TGTGCTAGCAGCCAAACTAGCGGAGAGGGTGGTGAGCAGTTCTTC. It codes for CASSQTSGEGGEQFF. The rearrangement links TRBV7-7 to TRBJ2-1, with 8 bases matching TRBD2. Germline V gene lookup returns CDR1 SSHAT and CDR2 FNYEAQ (reference sequence). The CDR3 contains 15 residues. The full variable domain, with the rest looked up from reference TRBV7-7 and TRBJ2-1, is GAGVSQSPRYKVTKRGQDVTLRCDPISSHATLYWYQQALGQGPEFLTYFNYEAQPDKSGLPSDRFSAERPEGSISTLTIQRTEQRDSAMYRCASSQTSGEGGEQFFGPGTRLTVL.